The 10 T cell receptor beta chains below come from one sample, sequenced in a study of identical twins. TCRdb independently ran MiXCR on the 5' RACE reads; one entry per CDR3 protein. This repertoire shows 400,000 to 550,000 distinct CDR3 sequences, approximately 22% found once; its top ten account for around 0.9%. These data were likewise used in another study, on T cells expressing NK-cell markers.

Input material: CD4+ T cells sorted from blood. The source of these receptors is a woman aged 18-30 years in good health.

A few counts support this clonotype. CDR3 sequence reads: CASSLTGADYGYTF. CDR3 DNA: TGCGCCAGCAGCTTGACGGGGGCGGACTATGGCTACACCTTC. The chain couples TRBV5-1 to TRBJ1-2; weak D call: TRBD1 (6 bases). V lost 1 base to trimming and J lost 3 bases, with 10 bases between them. The germline gives CDR1 SGHRS, CDR2 YFSETQ. The CDR3 is made up of 14 amino acids.

The chain carries TRBV20-1 and TRBJ2-1; D may be TRBD2 (5 bases). CDR3 length: 14 amino acids. Trimming took off 2 bases at V and 2 bases at J, with 10 bases between the two ends. Germline CDR1 is DFQATT and CDR2 is SNEGSKA (reference sequence). This CDR3 reads CSARPSRAYNEQFF. CDR3 nucleotides: TGCAGTGCTAGACCTAGCCGTGCCTACAATGAGCAGTTCTTC.

This clonotype has more than one count but fewer than ten. The genes are TRBV10-3 and TRBJ2-7, with 8 bases fitting TRBD1. The CDR3 length is 14 residues. The trim removed 6 bases at V and 5 bases at J, leaving 9 bases unmatched. The germline CDR1 and CDR2 sequences are ENHRY and SYGVKD. The CDR3 DNA follows: TGTGCCATCAGACCCGACAGGGGCCCCCACGAGCAGTACTTC. Residues: CAIRPDRGPHEQYF.

This clonotype was counted a few times. This sequence joins TRBV9 and TRBJ2-7; 8 bases map to TRBD2. Trimming cost V 3 bases and J 7 bases; bases outside gene matches: 9. CDR3 length: 14 amino acids. Germline loops: CDR1 SGDLS, CDR2 YYNGEE. CDR3 DNA: TGTGCCAGCAGCGAGGGGTCTCTAGCGGGTGAGCAGTACTTC. Its protein is CASSEGSLAGEQYF.

The chain combines TRBV10-3 with TRBJ1-2; tentative D call: TRBD1 (5 bases). Germline CDR1 and CDR2: ENHRY and SYGVKD. The CDR3 extends over 14 amino acids. Trimming left V 0 bases short and J 2 bases short, with 7 bases between. The CDR3 loop is CAISESRQNYGYTF. The DNA for the CDR3 is TGTGCCATCAGTGAGTCGAGACAGAACTATGGCTACACCTTC.

This clonotype showed up just a few times. The chain carries TRBV7-8 and TRBJ2-3, with D maybe TRBD2 (6 bases). The CDR3 covers 15 residues. Germline V gene data show CDR1 as SGHVS and CDR2 as FQNEAQ. V dropped 1 base and J dropped 5 bases, with 13 bases sitting between them. The CDR3 protein is CASSLGQGGRDTQYF. CDR3 nucleotides: TGTGCCAGCAGCTTAGGGCAGGGAGGAAGAGATACGCAGTATTTT.

In its sample, this clonotype was seen a few times. The chain links TRBV29-1 to TRBJ2-3; TRBD1 matches 7 bases. The CDR3 covers 13 residues. V lost 4 bases, J lost 2 bases, and 3 bases stayed unmatched. Germline V gene sequence: CDR1 SQVTM, CDR2 ANQGSEA. The CDR3 coding sequence is TGCAGCGTTGGAGACAGGGACACAGATACGCAGTATTTT. As protein: CSVGDRDTDTQYF.

V usage is TRBV11-1 and J usage is TRBJ1-2, with 7 bases aligning to TRBD1. From germline, CDR1 is SGHAT and CDR2 FQDESV (reference sequence). V was clipped by 3 bases and J by 2 bases; unmatched bases: 3. This CDR3 comprises 14 residues. Here the CDR3 DNA reads TGTGCCAGCAGCTTTTCGACAGGGAACTATGGCTACACCTTC. Protein sequence: CASSFSTGNYGYTF.

In this sample, this clonotype turned up a few times. V usage is TRBV7-9 and J usage is TRBJ2-5; D perhaps matches TRBD1 (6 bases). Germline V gene data show CDR1 as SEHNR and CDR2 as FQNEAQ (reference sequence). The CDR3 is 14 residues long. V lost 5 bases, J lost 4 bases, and 14 bases lay in between. CDR3 protein: CASSRKGGRETQYF. Written as DNA, the CDR3 is TGTGCCAGCAGCCGCAAAGGGGGACGAGAGACCCAGTACTTC.

V is TRBV2 and J is TRBJ1-6; weak D call: TRBD1 (6 bases). Germline assignment: CDR1 SNHLY and CDR2 FYNNEI. The length of the CDR3 is 14 residues. V lost 10 bases and J 7 bases, leaving 17 bases between the germline ends. The CDR3 protein is CATFLQGGNSPLHF. CDR3 nucleotides: TGTGCCACCTTTTTACAGGGCGGGAATTCACCCCTCCACTTT.